This note documents a single T cell receptor beta chain sequence. What it binds is unknown. Donors had nominal health at sampling but likely had unrecorded immune exposures. The PCR ran on 60 Vbeta and 13 Jbeta primers. The method was immunoSEQ multiplex PCR; TCRdb's version includes in-frame clones alone and lacks a portion of them. The specimen's table records 100,000 or so clones. The CDR3 has 14 residues. V was pared by 5 bases and J by 9 bases, with 20 bases between. The germline CDR1 and CDR2 sequences are LNHDA and SQIVND (reference sequence). This specimen belongs to a study of cytomegalovirus exposure and HLA in healthy donors. Study-wide findings and caveats: Later analysis suggested links between common viral pathogens and several top significant clusters. Analysis performed later showed TCR beta chains linked to HLA being more clonally expanded than equally common others.

Input material: PBMCs. This sequence joins TRBV19 and TRBJ2-7; no reliable D call. The receptor's source is a woman aged 25 to 39 in good health and CMV-seronegative. The CDR3 nucleotides read TGTGCCAGTAGTGGATCTAGAGTTGAGCAGCCGCAGTACTTC. It specifies CASSGSRVEQPQYF. Full variable domain (missing parts from reference TRBV19 and TRBJ2-7): DGGITQSPKYLFRKEGQNVTLSCEQNLNHDAMYWYRQDPGQGLRLIYYSQIVNDFQKGDIAEGYSVSREKKESFPLTVTSAQKNPTAFYLCASSGSRVEQPQYFGPGTRLTVT.